This T cell receptor beta chain was sequenced in a study of Graves' ophthalmopathy and Graves' hyperthyroidism. Whole-study results and caveats: Most clonotypes expanded in thyroid above 0.001 frequency were present in blood too.

With a duration under 3 months, ophthalmopathy in the donors showed moderate-to-severe activity, CAS ≥3 and NOSPECS ≥4. Symptoms, serum thyroxine and TRAb, thyroid ultrasound, and orbital computed tomography formed the diagnostic basis. This clonotype was counted ten times or more. Its antigen is not known. For repertoire sequencing, the TCR beta CDR3 regions were amplified from RNA transcripts. The authors performed first-round RT-PCR with HTBI primers and then a second-round multiplex PCR. Using its own MiXCR run on the multiplex PCR reads, TCRdb lists one record per CDR3 protein. The sample carries hundreds of thousands of distinct CDR3 sequences, 40% recorded once. The CDR3 is 13 amino acids. V lost 6 bases to trimming and J lost 3 bases; unmatched junction nucleotides: 4. Germline CDR1 and CDR2: SQVTM and ANQGSEA.

Sequencing was performed on peripheral blood. This clonotype originated in an adult man with Graves' ophthalmopathy. The J gene is TRBJ1-5, the V gene TRBV29-1; 8 nucleotides match TRBD1. The CDR3 DNA reads as TGCAGCGTCGGGACAGGCCTCAATCAGCCCCAGCATTTT. It yields the protein CSVGTGLNQPQHF.